This T cell receptor beta chain was obtained from a study of beta chain features in type 1 diabetes. The CDR3 totals 17 residues. The junction had 11 bases not matched to a gene; V was cut back by 5 bases and J by 8 bases. In germline, CDR1 is SGHTA, CDR2 FQGNSA. Every bit of the isolated RNA underwent reverse transcription, so sequencing read expressed TCRB transcripts. Sequencing was performed with immunoSEQ multiplex PCR; in TCRdb, only in-frame clones are kept and a portion is missing. The sample yields about 290,000 clones, around 7.3% seen once. This TCR derives from a woman younger than 35 in good health. V gene TRBV7-2 combines with J gene TRBJ2-4, with 14 positions matching TRBD2. The sample consisted of central memory CD4+ T cells from blood. CDR3 protein: CASSRVGTSGSTDIQYF. CDR3 DNA sequence: TGTGCCAGCAGCCGGGTCGGGACTAGCGGGAGTACGGACATTCAGTACTTC.